These 5 T cell receptor beta chains came from one sample sequenced in a study of identifying expanded T cells in peripheral blood. The assay was immunoSEQ multiplex PCR, and TCRdb's table has in-frame clones only and misses some. The data contain 75,000 to 95,000 clones, 70% to 90% of them singletons. Sequencing was carried out using blood. These receptors all come from a person between 18 and 75 years old in good health.

This clone was detected once. This CDR3 reads CASSPGTSSYNEQFF. CDR3 coding DNA: TGTGCCAGCTCACCCGGCACAAGCTCCTACAATGAGCAGTTCTTC. V and J are TRBV18 and TRBJ2-1; D gene uncertain. Trimming removed 3 bases from V and 0 bases from J, with 9 bases in between. Germline V gives CDR1 KGHSH, CDR2 LQKENI. The CDR3 has 15 amino acids.

V gene TRBV30 combines with J gene TRBJ1-2; the D is unclear. Germline V gene data show CDR1 as GTSNPN and CDR2 as SVGIG (reference sequence). Trimming took 0 bases from V and 8 from J, leaving 13 bases between them. This CDR3 spans 13 amino acids. Here the CDR3 reads CAWSVRREWGYTF. CDR3 in DNA: TGTGCCTGGAGTGTACGTAGGGAGTGGGGCTACACCTTC.

This chain uses TRBV7-3 with TRBJ1-3; D gene unclear. The CDR3 totals 15 residues. Per the germline V gene, CDR1 is SGHTA and CDR2 is FQGTGA. V gave up 0 bases and J gave up 0 bases, with 6 bases separating them. This CDR3 reads CASSLTGSSGNTIYF. CDR3 in DNA: TGTGCCAGCAGCTTAACCGGAAGCTCTGGAAACACCATATATTTT. Full variable domain (missing parts from reference TRBV7-3 and TRBJ1-3): GAGVSQTPSNKVTEKGKYVELRCDPISGHTALYWYRQSLGQGPEFLIYFQGTGAADDSGLPNDRFFAVRPEGSVSTLKIQRTERGDSAVYLCASSLTGSSGNTIYFGEGSWLTVV.

This clone was recorded a few times. The genes are TRBV19 and TRBJ2-4; the match to TRBD1 covers 7 bases. Germline assignment: CDR1 LNHDA and CDR2 SQIVND (reference sequence). The trim removed 9 bases at V and 0 bases at J, leaving 5 bases unmatched. The CDR3 consists of 14 residues. The CDR3 spells CASRQGLAKNIQYF. The CDR3 DNA reads TGTGCCAGCAGACAGGGATTAGCCAAAAACATTCAGTACTTC.

The gene calls are TRBV19 and TRBJ2-5, with D possibly TRBD1 on 5 matching bases. V lost 5 bases, J lost 7 bases, and 17 bases lay in between. The CDR3 extends over 14 amino acids. Germline V lookup: CDR1 LNHDA, CDR2 SQIVND (reference sequence). CDR3 region: CASSPRQQIPTQYF. CDR3 nucleotide sequence: TGTGCCAGTAGTCCACGACAGCAGATTCCGACCCAGTACTTC.